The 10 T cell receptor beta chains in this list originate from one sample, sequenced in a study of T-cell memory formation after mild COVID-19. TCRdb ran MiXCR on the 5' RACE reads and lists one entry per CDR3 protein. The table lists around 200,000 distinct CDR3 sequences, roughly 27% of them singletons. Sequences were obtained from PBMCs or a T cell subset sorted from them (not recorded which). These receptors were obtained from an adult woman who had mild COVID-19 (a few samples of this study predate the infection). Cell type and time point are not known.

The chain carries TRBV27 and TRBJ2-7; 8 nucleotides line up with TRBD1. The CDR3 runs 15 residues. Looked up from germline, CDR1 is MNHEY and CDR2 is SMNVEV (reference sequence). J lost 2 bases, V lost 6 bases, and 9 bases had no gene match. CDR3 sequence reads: CASSPLGTGPYEQYF. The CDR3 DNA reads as TGTGCCAGCAGCCCCCTCGGGACAGGTCCCTACGAGCAGTACTTC.

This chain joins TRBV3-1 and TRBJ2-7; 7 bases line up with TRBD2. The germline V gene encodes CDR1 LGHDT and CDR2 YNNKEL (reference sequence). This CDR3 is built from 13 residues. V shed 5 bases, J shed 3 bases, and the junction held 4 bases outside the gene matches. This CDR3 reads CASSGGGNYEQYF. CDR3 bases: TGTGCCAGCAGCGGGGGGGGAAACTACGAGCAGTACTTC.

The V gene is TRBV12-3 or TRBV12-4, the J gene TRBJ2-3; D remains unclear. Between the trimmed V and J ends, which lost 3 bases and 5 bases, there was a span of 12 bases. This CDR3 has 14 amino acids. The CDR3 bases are TGTGCCAGCAGTTTTGGGCAGTCAAGAGATACGCAGTATTTT. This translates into CASSFGQSRDTQYF.

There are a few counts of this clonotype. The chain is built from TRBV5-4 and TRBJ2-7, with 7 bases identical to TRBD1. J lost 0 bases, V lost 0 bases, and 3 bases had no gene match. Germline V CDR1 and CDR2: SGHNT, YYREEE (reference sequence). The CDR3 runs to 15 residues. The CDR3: CASSLEDRSSYEQYF. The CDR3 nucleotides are TGTGCCAGCAGCTTGGAGGACAGGAGCTCCTACGAGCAGTACTTC.

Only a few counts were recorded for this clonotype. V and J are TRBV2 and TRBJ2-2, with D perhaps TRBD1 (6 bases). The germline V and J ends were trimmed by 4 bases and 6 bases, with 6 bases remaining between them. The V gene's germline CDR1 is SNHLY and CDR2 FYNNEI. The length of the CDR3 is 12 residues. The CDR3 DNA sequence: TGTGCCAGCAGTGGGGGGCCCGGGGAGCTGTTTTTT. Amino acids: CASSGGPGELFF.

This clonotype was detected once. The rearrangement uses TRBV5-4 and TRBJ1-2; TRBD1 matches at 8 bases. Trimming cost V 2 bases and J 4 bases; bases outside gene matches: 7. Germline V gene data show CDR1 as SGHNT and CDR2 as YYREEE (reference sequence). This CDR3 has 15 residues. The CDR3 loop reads CASSFAGTGSYGYTF. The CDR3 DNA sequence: TGTGCCAGCAGCTTCGCCGGGACAGGATCCTATGGCTACACCTTC.

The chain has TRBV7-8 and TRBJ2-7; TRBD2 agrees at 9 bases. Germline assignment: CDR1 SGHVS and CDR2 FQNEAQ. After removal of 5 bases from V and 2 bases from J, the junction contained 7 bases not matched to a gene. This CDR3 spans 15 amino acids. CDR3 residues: CASSPAGGAPYEQYF. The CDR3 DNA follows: TGTGCCAGCAGCCCAGCGGGAGGTGCCCCCTACGAGCAGTACTTC.

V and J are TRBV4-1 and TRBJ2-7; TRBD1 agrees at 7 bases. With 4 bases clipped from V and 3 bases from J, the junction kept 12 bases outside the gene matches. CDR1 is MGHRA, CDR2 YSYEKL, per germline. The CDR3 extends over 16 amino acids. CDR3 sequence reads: CASSLQQQGELYEQYF. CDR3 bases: TGCGCCAGCAGCCTCCAGCAGCAGGGGGAACTCTACGAGCAGTACTTC.

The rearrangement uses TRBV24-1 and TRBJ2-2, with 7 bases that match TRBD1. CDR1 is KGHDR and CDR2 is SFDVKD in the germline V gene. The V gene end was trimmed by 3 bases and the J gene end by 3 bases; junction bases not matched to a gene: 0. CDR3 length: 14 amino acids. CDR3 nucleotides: TGTGCCACCAGTGATCAGGGGGACACCGGGGAGCTGTTTTTT. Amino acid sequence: CATSDQGDTGELFF.

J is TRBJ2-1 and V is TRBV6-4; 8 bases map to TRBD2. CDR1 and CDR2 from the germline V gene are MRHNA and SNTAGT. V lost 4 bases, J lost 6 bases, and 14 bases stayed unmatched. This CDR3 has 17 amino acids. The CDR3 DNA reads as TGTGCCAGCAGTGCCCTAGGTTTGCGGGGGGTTGTCAATGAGCAGTTCTTC. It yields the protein CASSALGLRGVVNEQFF.